The clone carrying this T cell receptor (beta chain) has at least ten counts. TCRdb reprocessed the 5' RACE reads with MiXCR, giving one entry per CDR3 protein. Of about 44,000 distinct CDR3 sequences listed, more than 5% are singletons. Germline assignment: CDR1 SNHLY and CDR2 FYNNEI. The V end lost 6 bases, the J end lost 0 bases, and 11 bases lay between the germline ends. The CDR3 totals 14 residues. The sample belongs to a study of neurological immune-mediated disorders. The sorted libraries drew on 900,000 to 1,000,000 T cells that were CD4+ or CD8+. The chain uses TRBV2 and TRBJ1-2; D remains unclear. Sequencing was done on a sample of CD4+ T cells from blood. The receptor was isolated from a woman aged 40 to 50 in good health. The CDR3 DNA reads TGTGCCAGCAGCTCGATCTCATCTAACTATGGCTACACCTTC. Its protein is CASSSISSNYGYTF.